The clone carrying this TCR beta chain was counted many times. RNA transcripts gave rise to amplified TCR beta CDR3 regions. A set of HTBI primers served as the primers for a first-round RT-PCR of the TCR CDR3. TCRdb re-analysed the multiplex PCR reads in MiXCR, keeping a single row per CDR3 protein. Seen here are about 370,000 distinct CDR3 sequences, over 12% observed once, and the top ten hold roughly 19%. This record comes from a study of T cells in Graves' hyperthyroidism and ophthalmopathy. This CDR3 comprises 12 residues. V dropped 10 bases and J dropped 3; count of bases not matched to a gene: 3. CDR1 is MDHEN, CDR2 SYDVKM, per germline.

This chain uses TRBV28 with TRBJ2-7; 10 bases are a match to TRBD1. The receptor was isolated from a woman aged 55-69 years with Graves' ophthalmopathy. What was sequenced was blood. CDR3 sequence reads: CATWDRGYEQYF. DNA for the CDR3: TGTGCCACATGGGACAGGGGCTACGAGCAGTACTTC. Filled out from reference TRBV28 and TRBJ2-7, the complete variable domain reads DVKVTQSSRYLVKRTGEKVFLECVQDMDHENMFWYRQDPGLGLRLIYFSYDVKMKEKGDIPEGYSVSREKKERFSLILESASTNQTSMYLCATWDRGYEQYFGPGTRLTVT.